This T cell receptor beta chain was captured by sequencing in a study of type 1 regulatory T cells. About the study: T-allo10 is an in vitro-generated, Tr1-enriched CD4 T cell product specific for alloantigen.

After removal of 0 bases from V and 1 base from J, the junction contained 5 bases not matched to a gene. Germline V gene lookup returns CDR1 GTSNPN and CDR2 SVGIG (reference sequence). This CDR3 contains 17 residues. TCRdb reprocessed the reads with MiXCR, giving one entry per CDR3 protein. The table includes some 100,000 distinct CDR3 sequences, around 30% detected once. The sequencing sample was made of CD4+ T cells, either the whole sample or a sorted fraction (not recorded which). The rearrangement joins TRBV30 to TRBJ2-6; 8 bases are a match to TRBD1. This clonotype was obtained from a human donor in good health. The CDR3 DNA reads as TGTGCCTGGAGTGTGGGACAGGACTATTCTGGGGCCAACGTCCTGACTTTC. This sequence encodes CAWSVGQDYSGANVLTF.